The present entry profiles one TCR beta chain with its context. This receptor's antigen is unknown. No much larger clone is present one base from it, and per-base qualities are unavailable. The receptor library was made with RT-PCR. The listed sequencing device is Illumina HiSeq 2500. The public reads were run again by TCRdb, first through fastp at Q25 and then through MiXCR, and only productive beta chains were kept. Rows are combined by CDR3 protein, so each entry shows the most common genes and DNA. Recorded for this sample are a few hundred thousand distinct CDR3 sequences; 12% to 15% of them occurred a single time. Jointly, the top ten make up 11% of the sample. The data derive from a study of response to subunit inactivated influenza vaccine (dated by TCRdb to 2017 to 2018). Broadly, across the study: Deep quantitative T cell receptor repertoire profiling was used in the study to track responses to a trivalent subunit inactivated influenza vaccine. The paper as a whole reports these results and caveats: It was suggested by the authors that each seasonal influenza vaccination may recruit only a limited number of new T cells.

As encoded in the germline V gene, CDR1 is SGHTA while CDR2 is FQGNSA. The CDR3 starts with the cysteine, ends with the phenylalanine, and has 12 residues. Only the CDR3 part of the read is kept: 36 bases, read in frame from the first base. V and J are trimmed by 1 base and 16 bases, and the gene matches miss 4 bases of the junction. The sequence was collected from a man between 45 and 60 years old who received an inactivated influenza vaccine. Donor details come from another sample of the same person, matched by shared clones. In this chain, TRBV7-2 is recombined with TRBJ2-1; TRBD2 lines up with 10 middle nucleotides. The input for sequencing was PBMCs from blood, taken 11 to 12 days after vaccination. The sequenced DNA: TGTGCCAGCAGCTTAGATCTAGCGGGGGCATTCTTC. Its protein is CASSLDLAGAFF.